This T cell receptor beta chain was documented in a study of read filtering for tumor transcriptome and immune sequencing. Study summary: RNA-seq yielded only about 75 to 1,400 TCR reads, IR-seq about 4 to 10.27 million.

This library used 300 to 450 ng RNA and molecular barcoded adaptors spanning alpha/delta and beta/gamma chains. TCRdb analysed the reads with MiXCR anew, one entry per CDR3 protein. The sample yields 62,000 or so distinct CDR3 sequences, roughly 13% seen once. This clonotype was seen more than once but under ten times. Sequenced sample: a population of CD138-negative cells sorted from bone marrow. This receptor was identified in a donor aged 40 or older with multiple myeloma.

The CDR3 loop reads CAWSDSRIGQYF. CDR3 nucleotides: TGTGCCTGGAGTGATTCCCGAATCGGGCAGTACTTC. The rearrangement uses TRBV30 and TRBJ2-7; D gene unclear. Germline V lookup: CDR1 GTSNPN, CDR2 SVGIG (reference sequence). V dropped 1 base and J dropped 9 bases, with 13 bases sitting between them. This CDR3 spans 12 amino acids.